The TCR beta chain under discussion was sequenced for a study of shared clonotypes between healthy human individuals. Study background: CD4 naive and CD4 memory each took three plates per donor, while CD8 naive took two and CD8 memory one. Study observations and caveats: For naive CD4 cells, roughly 4.8% of clonotypes were shared across a handful of donors. At large depth, rarefaction still showed sorted-subset sequencing to be incomplete.

Original processing notes: Junction-only immunoSEQ data arrived without quality scores, meaning filtering differed. Assay: immunoSEQ multiplex PCR; the TCRdb copy retains only in-frame clones and omits some. V, J and clone size derive from that table, while D and trimming were established from the DNA sequence. Of 1 million to 1.3 million clones in the sample, approximately 80% were seen once. This clone was seen many times. Its antigen remains unidentified. The sample contains more than one DNA sequence encoding this CDR3. Germline V gene sequence: CDR1 SGHTA, CDR2 FQGNSA. Deletions cut 5 bases from V and 0 bases from J, with 7 bases between. This CDR3 comprises 13 residues.

The receptor's source is a man aged 18 to 30 in good health. Some clones in this sample may be carry-over from other donors' samples. Sequences were obtained from memory CD4+ T cells from PBMCs. Subset noted: CD45RA-negative fraction. The rearrangement links TRBV7-2 to TRBJ1-1, with D possibly matching TRBD1 (5 bases). The CDR3 DNA reads as TGTGCCAGCAGCCGGGGGATGAACACTGAAGCTTTCTTT. It codes for CASSRGMNTEAFF.